The T cell receptor beta chain under discussion was sequenced for a study of regulatory T cells in long-lasting Graves disease. Across the study: Under 3 months of antithyroid drugs had been taken by newly diagnosed Graves' patients.

Many counts were recorded for this clonotype. Indicated time point: newly diagnosed GD, antithyroid drugs for less than 3 months. After RNA was extracted from PBMCs, the TCR library was made from it. Through Arm-PCR of CDR3 regions and iRepertoire HTBI primers, TCR beta libraries were built. From the multiplex PCR reads, TCRdb called clonotypes with MiXCR, one entry per CDR3 protein. Among about 470,000 distinct CDR3 sequences listed, around 14% were seen once. The same data also contributed to another study, on T cells in Graves' hyperthyroidism and ophthalmopathy.

This clonotype was obtained from a woman aged 25-40 years with Graves disease. This sample comprised peripheral blood mononuclear cells (PBMCs), obtained at new diagnosis, from a patient treated with antithyroid drugs.

This CDR3 reads CASSVGTDTYEQYF. In DNA form, the CDR3 reads TGTGCCAGCTCAGTAGGGACCGATACCTACGAGCAGTACTTC. The chain couples TRBV18 to TRBJ2-7, with D perhaps TRBD1 or TRBD2 (5 bases each). V shed 5 bases and J shed 2 bases, with 13 bases lying between them. The CDR3 runs to 14 residues. CDR1 is KGHSH, CDR2 LQKENI, per germline.